A single TCR beta chain is shown here with its context. The antigen is undetermined. A modified ARM-PCR protocol with three rounds of nested PCR amplified TCRbeta. TCRdb processed the multiplex PCR reads anew with MiXCR; each CDR3 protein has one entry. The sample records 120,000 or so distinct CDR3 sequences, 66% being singletons. This entry belongs to a study of tumor and adjacent non-tumor tissue in lung cancer. Study-level information: Stage I to III disease affected 10 men and 5 women aged about 30 to 85. Each sample yielded around 4 million productive TCRbeta reads on average. General study results and limits: Compared with tumor, normal lung showed significantly lower TCR diversity. Tumor repertoires had a smaller top 100 clone share than normal lung.

This CDR3 has 14 residues. From germline, CDR1 is MNHNS and CDR2 SASEGT. V gave up 4 bases and J gave up 6 bases; unmatched junction bases: 2. No cell sorting was done before RNA was extracted from the tissue. This receptor was obtained from a man aged 25-40 years with non-small cell lung cancer. The chain links TRBV6-1 to TRBJ2-3, with 12 bases matching TRBD2. The specimen was lung tumor tissue. The CDR3: CASSVTSGRDTQYF. In DNA, the CDR3 is TGTGCCAGCAGTGTAACTAGCGGGAGGGATACGCAGTATTTT.